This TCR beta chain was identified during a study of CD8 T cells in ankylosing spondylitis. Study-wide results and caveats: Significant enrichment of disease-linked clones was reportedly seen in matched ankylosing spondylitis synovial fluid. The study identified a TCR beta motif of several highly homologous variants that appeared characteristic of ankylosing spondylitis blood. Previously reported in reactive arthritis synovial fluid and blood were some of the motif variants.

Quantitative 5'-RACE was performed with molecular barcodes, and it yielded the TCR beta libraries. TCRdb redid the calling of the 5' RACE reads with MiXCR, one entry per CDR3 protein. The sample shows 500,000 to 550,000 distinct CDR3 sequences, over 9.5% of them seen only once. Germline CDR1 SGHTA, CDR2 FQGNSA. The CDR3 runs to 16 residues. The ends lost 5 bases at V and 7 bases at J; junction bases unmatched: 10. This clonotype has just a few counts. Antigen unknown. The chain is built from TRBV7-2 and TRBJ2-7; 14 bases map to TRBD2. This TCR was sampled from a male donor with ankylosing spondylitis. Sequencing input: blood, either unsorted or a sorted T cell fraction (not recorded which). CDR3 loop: CASSPAGTSGRKEQYF. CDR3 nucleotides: TGTGCCAGCAGCCCCGCCGGGACTAGCGGGAGAAAAGAGCAGTACTTC. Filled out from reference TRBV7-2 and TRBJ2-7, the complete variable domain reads GAGVSQSPSNKVTEKGKDVELRCDPISGHTALYWYRQSLGQGLEFLIYFQGNSAPDKSGLPSDRFSAERTGGSVSTLTIQRTQQEDSAVYLCASSPAGTSGRKEQYFGPGTRLTVT.